The clone carrying this T cell receptor beta chain occurred many times. The antigen is not known. Because this beta chain is a stray read in a library intended to capture alpha chains, its abundance should not be given much weight. The time point is: sample taken at primary tumor resection. Without sorting, whole RNA was sequenced from tumor, nontumor lung or frozen PBMC. This entry is derived from a study of spatial heterogeneity in lung cancer. General study results and limits: More often at tumor resection than at routine follow-up, ubiquitous expanded tumor TCRs were detected in the blood.

TCRdb re-called the 5' RACE reads through MiXCR, storing one row per CDR3 protein. The sample contains 6,000 to 7,500 distinct CDR3 sequences, 7% of which appear only once. This CDR3 is built from 13 residues. CDR1 is GTSNPN, CDR2 SVGIG, per germline (reference sequence). The germline V and J ends were trimmed by 4 bases and 2 bases, with 9 bases remaining between them. The source material was PBMCs, sampled at surgery. This TCR was sampled from a male donor with early-stage non-small cell lung cancer. The chain uses TRBV30 and TRBJ2-4; D possibly corresponds to TRBD1 (5 bases). The DNA for the CDR3 is TGTGCCTGGACGGCAGGGACCAAAAACATTCAGTACTTC. Translating it yields CAWTAGTKNIQYF.